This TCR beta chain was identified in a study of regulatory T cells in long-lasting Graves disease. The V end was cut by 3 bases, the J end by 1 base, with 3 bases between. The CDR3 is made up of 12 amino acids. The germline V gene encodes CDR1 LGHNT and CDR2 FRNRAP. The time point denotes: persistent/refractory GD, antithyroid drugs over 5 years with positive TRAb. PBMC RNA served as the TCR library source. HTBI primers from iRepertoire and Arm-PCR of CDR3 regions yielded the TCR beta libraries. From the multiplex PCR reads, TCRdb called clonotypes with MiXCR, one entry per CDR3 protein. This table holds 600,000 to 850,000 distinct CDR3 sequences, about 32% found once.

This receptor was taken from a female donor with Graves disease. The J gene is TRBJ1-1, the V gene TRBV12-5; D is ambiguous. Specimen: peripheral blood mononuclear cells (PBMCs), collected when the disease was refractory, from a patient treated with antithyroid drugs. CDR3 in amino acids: CASGLGNTEAFF. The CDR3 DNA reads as TGTGCTAGTGGTTTAGGGAACACTGAAGCTTTCTTT.